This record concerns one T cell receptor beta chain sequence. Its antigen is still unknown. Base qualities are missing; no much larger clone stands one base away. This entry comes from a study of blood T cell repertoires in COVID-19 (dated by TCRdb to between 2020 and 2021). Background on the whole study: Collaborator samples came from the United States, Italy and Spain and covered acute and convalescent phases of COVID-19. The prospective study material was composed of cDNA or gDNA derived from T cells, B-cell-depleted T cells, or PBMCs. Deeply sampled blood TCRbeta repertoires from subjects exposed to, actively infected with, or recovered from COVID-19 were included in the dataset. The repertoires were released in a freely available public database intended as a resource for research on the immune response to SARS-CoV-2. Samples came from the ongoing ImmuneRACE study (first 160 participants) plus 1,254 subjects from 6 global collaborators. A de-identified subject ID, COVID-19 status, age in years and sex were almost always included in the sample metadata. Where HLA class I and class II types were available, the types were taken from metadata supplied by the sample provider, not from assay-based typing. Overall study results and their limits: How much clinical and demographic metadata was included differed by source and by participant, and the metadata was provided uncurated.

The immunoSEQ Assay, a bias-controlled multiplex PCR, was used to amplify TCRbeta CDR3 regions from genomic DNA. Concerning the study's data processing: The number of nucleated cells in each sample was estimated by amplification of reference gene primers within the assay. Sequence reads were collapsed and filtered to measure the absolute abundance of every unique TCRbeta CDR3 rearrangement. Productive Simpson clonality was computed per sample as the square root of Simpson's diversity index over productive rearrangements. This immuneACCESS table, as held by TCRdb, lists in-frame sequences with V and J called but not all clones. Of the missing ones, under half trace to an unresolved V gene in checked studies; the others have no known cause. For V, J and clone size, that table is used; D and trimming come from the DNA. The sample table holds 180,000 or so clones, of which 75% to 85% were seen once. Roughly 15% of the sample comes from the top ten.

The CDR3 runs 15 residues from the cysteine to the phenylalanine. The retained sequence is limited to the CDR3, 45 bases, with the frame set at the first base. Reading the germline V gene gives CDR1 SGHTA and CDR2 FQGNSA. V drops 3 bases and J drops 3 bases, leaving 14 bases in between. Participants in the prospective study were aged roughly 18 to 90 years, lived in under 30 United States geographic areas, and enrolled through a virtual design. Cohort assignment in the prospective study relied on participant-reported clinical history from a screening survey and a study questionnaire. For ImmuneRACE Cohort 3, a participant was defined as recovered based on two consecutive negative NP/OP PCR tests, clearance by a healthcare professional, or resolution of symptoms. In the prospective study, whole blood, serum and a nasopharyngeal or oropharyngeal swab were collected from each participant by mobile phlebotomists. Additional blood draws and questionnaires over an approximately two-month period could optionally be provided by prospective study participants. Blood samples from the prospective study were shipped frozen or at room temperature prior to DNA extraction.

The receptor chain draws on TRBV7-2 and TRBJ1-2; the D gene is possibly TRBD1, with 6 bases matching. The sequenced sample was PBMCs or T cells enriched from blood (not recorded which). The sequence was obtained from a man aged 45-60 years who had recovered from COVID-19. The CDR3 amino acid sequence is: CASSLPSTGHYGYTF. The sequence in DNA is TGTGCCAGCAGCTTGCCCTCAACAGGGCACTATGGCTACACCTTC.